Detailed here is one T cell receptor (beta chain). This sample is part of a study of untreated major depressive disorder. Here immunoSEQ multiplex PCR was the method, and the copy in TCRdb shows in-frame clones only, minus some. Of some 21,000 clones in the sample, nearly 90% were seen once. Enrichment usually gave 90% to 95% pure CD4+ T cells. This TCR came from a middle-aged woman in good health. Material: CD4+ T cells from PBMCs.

The CDR3: CASSRGLAGKNNEQFF. CDR3 DNA sequence: TGCGCCAGCAGCCGGGGACTAGCGGGGAAGAACAATGAGCAGTTCTTC. The genes are TRBV4-1 and TRBJ2-1; TRBD2 matches at 13 bases. The CDR3 has 16 amino acids. Germline lookup yields CDR1 MGHRA and CDR2 YSYEKL. After removal of 4 bases from V and 5 bases from J, the junction contained 5 bases not matched to a gene.